These 20 T cell receptor delta chains share one sample of origin, sequenced in a study of Vδ1+ human thymocytes. Study results and caveats: In the thymus, TRG and TRD repertoires looked highly polyclonal with Gaussian CDR3 lengths.

Sequences come from RNA converted to cDNA by reverse transcription. CDR3 amplicons came from multiplex PCR with pooled V-gene forward and constant-region reverse primers. TCRdb re-called the multiplex PCR reads with CATT. The sample yields around 24,000 delta-chain clones, around 28% seen once. Antigen specificity for these receptors is unknown. The sample taken for sequencing was Vdelta1+ gamma-delta thymocytes from the thymus. Specified subset: FACS-sorted CD3+ TCRalphabeta- TCRVdelta1+ TCRVdelta2- thymocytes. The receptor set was obtained from a boy younger than two who had congenital heart surgery.

V gene TRDV1 combines with J gene TRDJ1; 10 nucleotides align to TRDD3. The CDR3 consists of 16 residues. The V gene end was trimmed by 3 bases and the J gene end by 1 base; junction bases not matched to a gene: 5. Per germline, CDR1 TSWWSYY and CDR2 QGS. This CDR3 is CALGEGRGIRTDKLIF. The CDR3, as DNA: TGTGCTCTTGGGGAGGGGCGGGGGATACGCACCGATAAACTCATCTTT.

By its share, this clone is medium-sized. The chain has TRDV1 and TRDJ1, with TRDD3 matching over 7 bases. The CDR3 is 22 residues long. V lost 4 bases and J lost 4; bases outside the gene matches: 30. Germline lookup yields CDR1 TSWWSYY and CDR2 QGS. For the CDR3, the DNA is TGTGCTCTTGGGGTTTTTTTCCAAACGCCGTACTGGGGCCCCTTACAGCGCGATAAACTCATCTTT. Encoded protein: CALGVFFQTPYWGPLQRDKLIF.

This clone has only a few counts. The J gene is TRDJ1, the V gene TRDV1; the D call may be TRDD2 or TRDD3 (5 bases each). Looked up from germline, CDR1 is TSWWSYY and CDR2 is QGS. The V end lost 4 bases, the J end lost 6 bases, and 15 bases lay between the germline ends. This CDR3 has 14 amino acids. DNA of the CDR3: TGTGCTCTTGGGGGCATGGGGACCCTTCATAAACTCATCTTT. Its protein product is CALGGMGTLHKLIF.

This clone was counted between two and nine times. This clone may be a read error of a much larger clone one base away. The rearrangement joins TRDV2 to TRDJ1; TRDD3 matches 7 bases. The CDR3 has 15 residues. The germline V gene has CDR1 GEAIGNYY and CDR2 EKD. Here the CDR3 reads CACDTMGDLSDKLTF. CDR3 bases: TGTGCCTGTGACACAATGGGGGACTTGTCCGATAAACTCACCTTT.

V usage is TRDV1 and J usage is TRDJ1, with D possibly being TRDD3 (5 bases). Trimming removed 3 bases from V and 4 bases from J, with 33 bases in between. CDR1 and CDR2 (germline): TSWWSYY, QGS. CDR3 length equals 21 residues. The CDR3 coding sequence is TGTGCTCTTGGGGACCCTCTATATGGCCTAGAGGGTTTTGGGGTTTACGATAAACTCATCTTT. Protein: CALGDPLYGLEGFGVYDKLIF.

This clone has a handful of counts. An end of the junction differs from the germline gene, which may be a read error. Other DNA sequences in the same sample also yield this CDR3. The gene calls are TRDV1 and TRDJ1, with D possibly called TRDD2 or TRDD3 (9 bases each). Germline V gene data show CDR1 as TSWWSYY and CDR2 as QGS. CDR3 length: 21 residues. The CDR3 coding sequence is TGCGCTCTTGGAGCCCCTTCCTACGACGGTTTTACTGGGGGAAACACCGATAAACTCATCTTT. This codes for CALGAPSYDGFTGGNTDKLIF.

This chain links TRDV1 with TRDJ1; 12 bases are a match to TRDD3. The CDR3 has 22 residues. In germline, CDR1 is TSWWSYY, CDR2 QGS. V dropped 1 base and J dropped 0; count of bases not matched to a gene: 18. CDR3 sequence: CALGERALPYWGIPKYTDKLIF. The CDR3 bases are TGTGCTCTTGGGGAACGGGCGTTGCCGTACTGGGGGATACCGAAGTACACCGATAAACTCATCTTT.

A single count supports this clone. The chain carries TRDV1 and TRDJ1; perhaps TRDD2 as D (6 bases). The V gene lost 1 base and the J gene lost 0 bases, with 33 bases spanning the gap. The CDR3 is 23 amino acids. Germline CDR1 reads TSWWSYY; CDR2 reads QGS. Here the CDR3 reads CALGERPTIAPIRPMHYTDKLIF. The CDR3 DNA sequence: TGTGCTCTTGGGGAACGTCCTACCATCGCGCCTATCCGACCGATGCATTACACCGATAAACTCATCTTT.

Sample share makes this clone medium-sized (0.01 to 0.1%). The rearrangement uses TRDV1 and TRDJ1, with TRDD3 identical over 12 bases. The germline CDR1 and CDR2 sequences are TSWWSYY and QGS. This CDR3 spans 18 amino acids. With 2 bases clipped from V and 5 bases from J, the junction kept 12 bases outside the gene matches. The CDR3 protein is CALGEYRPYWGIPDKLIF. In DNA, the CDR3 is TGTGCTCTTGGGGAATATAGACCGTACTGGGGGATACCTGATAAACTCATCTTT.

This clone has only a few counts. V usage is TRDV1 and J usage is TRDJ1, with D unclear. Germline lookup yields CDR1 TSWWSYY and CDR2 QGS. Trimming stripped 4 bases from V and 3 bases from J, with 24 bases between. This CDR3 spans 18 amino acids. The CDR3 region is CALGGATVPALCADKLIF. The DNA of the CDR3 is TGTGCTCTTGGGGGGGCGACCGTACCCGCACTATGCGCCGATAAACTCATCTTT.

This clone was seen a handful of times. This chain uses TRDV1 with TRDJ1; 7 bases map to TRDD3. The germline V gene has CDR1 TSWWSYY and CDR2 QGS. With V trimmed by 1 base and J by 3 bases, 5 bases remained unmatched. This CDR3 contains 15 residues. The CDR3 DNA reads TGTGCTCTTGGGGAACCTCGGGGGATGGCCGATAAACTCATCTTT. Encoded protein: CALGEPRGMADKLIF.

This clone was detected a few times. The chain joins TRDV1 to TRDJ1, with 9 nucleotides matching TRDD2. Germline V CDR1 and CDR2: TSWWSYY, QGS. With 4 bases clipped from V and 2 bases from J, the junction kept 35 bases outside the gene matches. The CDR3 contains 25 residues. As DNA, the CDR3 is TGTGCTCTTGGGGGCTACCTTCCTACCCTCCAAGCCCTCCAGGCCATGATGCCCAAGACCGATAAACTCATCTTT. This gives the protein CALGGYLPTLQALQAMMPKTDKLIF.

V is TRDV1 and J is TRDJ1, with D possibly called TRDD2 or TRDD3 (5 bases each). The germline V gene has CDR1 TSWWSYY and CDR2 QGS. This CDR3 is built from 19 residues. Trimming took off 6 bases at V and 4 bases at J, with 30 bases between the two ends. The CDR3 here is CALGPEGRPYRGPSDKLIF. CDR3 DNA sequence: TGTGCTCTTGGTCCCGAGGGCAGGCCCTACCGGGGACCCAGCGATAAACTCATCTTT.

The chain recombines TRDV1 with TRDJ1, with D possibly matching TRDD2 (6 bases). The germline V gene encodes CDR1 TSWWSYY and CDR2 QGS. This CDR3 spans 23 amino acids. V was pared by 0 bases and J by 0 bases, with 32 bases between. The CDR3 is CALGELEESYAVTGPWYTDKLIF. For the CDR3, the DNA is TGTGCTCTTGGGGAACTTGAGGAATCCTACGCGGTTACTGGTCCGTGGTACACCGATAAACTCATCTTT.

The chain couples TRDV1 to TRDJ1; TRDD3 is a possible D gene (6 bases). V was pared by 0 bases and J by 0 bases, with 32 bases between. Germline V lookup: CDR1 TSWWSYY, CDR2 QGS. This CDR3 comprises 23 residues. In DNA form, the CDR3 reads TGTGCTCTTGGGGAACTTGCGGGCCGTGGCGCTGGGGATTTATCGGGATACACCGATAAACTCATCTTT. Its protein is CALGELAGRGAGDLSGYTDKLIF.

A few counts support this clone. The chain uses TRDV1 and TRDJ1, with 7 bases aligning to TRDD2. Losses at the gene ends were 2 bases for V and 4 bases for J; bases not matched to a gene: 10. This CDR3 has 16 amino acids. Per germline, CDR1 TSWWSYY and CDR2 QGS. The CDR3 here is CALGERISYPSDKLIF. CDR3 coding DNA: TGTGCTCTTGGGGAAAGAATTTCCTACCCCAGCGATAAACTCATCTTT.

By its share, this clone is medium-sized. Other DNA sequences from this sample encode an identical CDR3 as well. The chain recombines TRDV1 with TRDJ1; 7 nucleotides agree with TRDD3. Losses at the gene ends were 4 bases for V and 0 bases for J; bases not matched to a gene: 14. Germline CDR1 is TSWWSYY and CDR2 is QGS. This CDR3 is 18 amino acids long. CDR3 DNA: TGTGCTCTTGGGGGGCCGCTCGGGGATAGGGTCTACACCGATAAACTCATCTTT. It translates to CALGGPLGDRVYTDKLIF.

The chain links TRDV1 to TRDJ1, with a possible D match to TRDD3 (9 bases). Per germline, CDR1 TSWWSYY and CDR2 QGS. CDR3 length equals 31 residues. V was cut by 2 bases and J by 0 bases, with 58 bases left in between. CDR3 DNA: TGTGCTCTTGGGGAAAGAAAAGGGGGACCAACTTCCTACGACCCGTACTGGGGGACGCCCACCTCCCACCTGTACACCGATAAACTCATCTTT. This encodes CALGERKGGPTSYDPYWGTPTSHLYTDKLIF.

The sample holds a few counts of this clone. V usage is TRDV1 and J usage is TRDJ1; D might be TRDD3 (5 bases). CDR3 length equals 20 residues. With 0 bases removed from V and 2 bases from J, the gap between germline ends came to 25 bases. Germline CDR1 is TSWWSYY and CDR2 is QGS. The CDR3 DNA follows: TGTGCTCTTGGGGAACTAGGGCCTCCCCGGGGGGGTCAGAGAACCGATAAACTCATCTTT. Translating it yields CALGELGPPRGGQRTDKLIF.

This clone was counted between two and nine times. The chain combines TRDV1 with TRDJ1; maybe TRDD2 (6 bases). Between the trimmed V and J ends, which lost 3 bases and 1 base, there was a span of 27 bases. Germline CDR1 reads TSWWSYY; CDR2 reads QGS. CDR3 length: 20 residues. The CDR3 reads CALGEPILRGTRGGTDKLIF. The CDR3 DNA follows: TGTGCTCTTGGGGAGCCTATCCTACGAGGGACACGAGGGGGCACCGATAAACTCATCTTT.